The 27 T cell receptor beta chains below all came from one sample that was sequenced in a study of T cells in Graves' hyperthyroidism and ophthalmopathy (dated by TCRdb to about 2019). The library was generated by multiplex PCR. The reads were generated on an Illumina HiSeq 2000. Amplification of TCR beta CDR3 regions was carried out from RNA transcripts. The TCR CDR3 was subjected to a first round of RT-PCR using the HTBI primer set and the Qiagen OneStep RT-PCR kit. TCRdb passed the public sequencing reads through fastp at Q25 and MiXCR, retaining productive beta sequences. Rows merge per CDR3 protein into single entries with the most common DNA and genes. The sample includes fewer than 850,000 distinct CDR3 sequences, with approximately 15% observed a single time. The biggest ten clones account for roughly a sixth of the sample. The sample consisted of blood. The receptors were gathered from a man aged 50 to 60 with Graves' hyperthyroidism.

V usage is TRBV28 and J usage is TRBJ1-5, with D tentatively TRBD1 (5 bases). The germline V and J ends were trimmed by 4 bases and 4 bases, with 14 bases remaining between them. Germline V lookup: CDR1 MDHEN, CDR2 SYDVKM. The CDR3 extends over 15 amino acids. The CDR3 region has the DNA TGTGCCAGCAGTTGGAGGGGAAAAGGAAATCAGCCCCAGCATTTT. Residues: CASSWRGKGNQPQHF.

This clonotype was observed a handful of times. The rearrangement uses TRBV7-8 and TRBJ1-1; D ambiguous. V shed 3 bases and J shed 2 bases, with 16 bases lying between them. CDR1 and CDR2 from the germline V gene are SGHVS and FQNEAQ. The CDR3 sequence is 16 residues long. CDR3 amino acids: CASSLPSFRGNTEAFF. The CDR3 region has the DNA TGTGCCAGCAGCTTGCCCTCATTTCGGGGAAACACTGAAGCTTTCTTT. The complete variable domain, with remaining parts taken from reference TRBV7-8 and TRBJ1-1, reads GAGVSQSPRYKVAKRGQDVALRCDPISGHVSLFWYQQALGQGPEFLTYFQNEAQLDKSGLPSDRFFAERPEGSVSTLKIQRTQQEDSAVYLCASSLPSFRGNTEAFFGQGTRLTVV.

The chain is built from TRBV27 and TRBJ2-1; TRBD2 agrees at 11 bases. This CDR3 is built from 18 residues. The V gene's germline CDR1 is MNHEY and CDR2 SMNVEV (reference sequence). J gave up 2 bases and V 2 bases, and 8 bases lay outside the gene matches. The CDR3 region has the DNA TGTGCCAGCAGTTTAGGAACTAGCGGGAGAATCACCTACAATGAGCAGTTCTTC. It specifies CASSLGTSGRITYNEQFF.

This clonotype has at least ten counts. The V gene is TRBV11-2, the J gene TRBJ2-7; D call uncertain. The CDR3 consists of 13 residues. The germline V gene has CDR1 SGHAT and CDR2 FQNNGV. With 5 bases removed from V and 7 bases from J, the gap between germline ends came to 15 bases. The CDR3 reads CASSPSLIREQYF. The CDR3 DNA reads TGTGCCAGCAGCCCAAGCCTGATTCGGGAGCAGTACTTC.

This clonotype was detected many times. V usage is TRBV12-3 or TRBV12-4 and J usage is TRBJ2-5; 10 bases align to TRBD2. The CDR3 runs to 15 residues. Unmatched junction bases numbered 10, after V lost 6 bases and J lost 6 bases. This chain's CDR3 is CASSPKSGRVQTQYF. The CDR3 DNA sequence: TGTGCCAGCAGCCCAAAGAGCGGGAGGGTACAGACCCAGTACTTC.

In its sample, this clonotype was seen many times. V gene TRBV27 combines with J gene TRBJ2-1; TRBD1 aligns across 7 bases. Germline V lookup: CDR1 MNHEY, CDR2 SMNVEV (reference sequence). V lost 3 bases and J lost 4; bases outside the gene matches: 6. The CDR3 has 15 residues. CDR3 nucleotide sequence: TGTGCCAGCAGTTTGACAGGGAATTCTTACAATGAGCAGTTCTTC. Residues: CASSLTGNSYNEQFF.

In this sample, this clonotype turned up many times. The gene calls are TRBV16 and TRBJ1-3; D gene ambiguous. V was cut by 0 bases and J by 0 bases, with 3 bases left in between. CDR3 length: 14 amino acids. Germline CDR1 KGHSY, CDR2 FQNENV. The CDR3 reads CASSQSTSGNTIYF. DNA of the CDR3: TGTGCCAGCAGCCAATCCACCTCTGGAAACACCATATATTTT.

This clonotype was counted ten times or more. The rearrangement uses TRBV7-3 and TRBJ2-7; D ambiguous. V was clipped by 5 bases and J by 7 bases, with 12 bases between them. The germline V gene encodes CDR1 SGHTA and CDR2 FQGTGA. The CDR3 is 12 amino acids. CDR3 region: CASSMNPGEQYF. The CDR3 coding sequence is TGTGCCAGCAGCATGAACCCCGGGGAGCAGTACTTC.

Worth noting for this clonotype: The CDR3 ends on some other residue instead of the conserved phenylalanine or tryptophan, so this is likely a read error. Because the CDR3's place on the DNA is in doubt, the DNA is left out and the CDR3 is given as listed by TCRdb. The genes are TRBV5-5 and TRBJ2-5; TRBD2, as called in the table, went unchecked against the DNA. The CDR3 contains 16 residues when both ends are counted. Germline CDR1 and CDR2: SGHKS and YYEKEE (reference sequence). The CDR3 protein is CASSLVGGRTQETLYV.

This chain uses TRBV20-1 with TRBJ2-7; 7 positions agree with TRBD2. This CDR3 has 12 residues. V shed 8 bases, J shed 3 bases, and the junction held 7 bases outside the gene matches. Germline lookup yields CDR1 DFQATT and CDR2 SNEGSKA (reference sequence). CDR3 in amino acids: CSPRGEVYEQYF. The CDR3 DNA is TGCAGTCCACGGGGGGAAGTCTACGAGCAGTACTTC.

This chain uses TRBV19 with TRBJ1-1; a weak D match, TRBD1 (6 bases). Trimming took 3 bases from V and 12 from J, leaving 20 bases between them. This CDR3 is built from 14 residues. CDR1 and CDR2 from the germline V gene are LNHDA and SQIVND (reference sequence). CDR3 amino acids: CASSMPEQGQRTFF. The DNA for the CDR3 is TGTGCCAGTAGTATGCCAGAGCAGGGGCAGAGGACTTTCTTT. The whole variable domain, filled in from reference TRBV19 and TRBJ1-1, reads DGGITQSPKYLFRKEGQNVTLSCEQNLNHDAMYWYRQDPGQGLRLIYYSQIVNDFQKGDIAEGYSVSREKKESFPLTVTSAQKNPTAFYLCASSMPEQGQRTFFGQGTRLTVV.

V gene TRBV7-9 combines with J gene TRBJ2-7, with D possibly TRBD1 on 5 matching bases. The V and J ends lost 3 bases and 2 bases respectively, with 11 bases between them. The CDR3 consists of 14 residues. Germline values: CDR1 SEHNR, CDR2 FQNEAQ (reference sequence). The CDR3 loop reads CASSLAGNPYEQYF. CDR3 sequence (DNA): TGTGCCAGCAGCTTGGCAGGGAACCCCTACGAGCAGTACTTC. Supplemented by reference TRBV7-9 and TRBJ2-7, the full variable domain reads DTGVSQNPRHKITKRGQNVTFRCDPISEHNRLYWYRQTLGQGPEFLTYFQNEAQLEKSRLLSDRFSAERPKGSFSTLEIQRTEQGDSAMYLCASSLAGNPYEQYFGPGTRLTVT.

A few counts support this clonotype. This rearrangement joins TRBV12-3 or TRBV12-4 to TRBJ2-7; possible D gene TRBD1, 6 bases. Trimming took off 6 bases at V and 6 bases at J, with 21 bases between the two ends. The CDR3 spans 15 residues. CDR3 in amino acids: CASSSQGPRSSEQYF. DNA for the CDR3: TGTGCCAGCAGCTCCCAGGGGCCTAGGAGCAGCGAGCAGTACTTC.

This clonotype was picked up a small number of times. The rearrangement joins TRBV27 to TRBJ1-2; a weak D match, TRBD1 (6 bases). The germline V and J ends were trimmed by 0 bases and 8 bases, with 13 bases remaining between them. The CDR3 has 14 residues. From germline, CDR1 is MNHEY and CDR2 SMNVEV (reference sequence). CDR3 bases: TGTGCCAGCAGTTTATCGTTCGGGGGCTTAGGCTACACCTTC. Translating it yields CASSLSFGGLGYTF.

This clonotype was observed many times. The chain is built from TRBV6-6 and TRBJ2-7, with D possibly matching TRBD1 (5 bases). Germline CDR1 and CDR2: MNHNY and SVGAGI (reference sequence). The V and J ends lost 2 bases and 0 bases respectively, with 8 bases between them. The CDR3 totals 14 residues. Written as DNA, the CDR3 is TGTGCCAGCAGTTACGGAGACAGCTCCTACGAGCAGTACTTC. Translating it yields CASSYGDSSYEQYF.

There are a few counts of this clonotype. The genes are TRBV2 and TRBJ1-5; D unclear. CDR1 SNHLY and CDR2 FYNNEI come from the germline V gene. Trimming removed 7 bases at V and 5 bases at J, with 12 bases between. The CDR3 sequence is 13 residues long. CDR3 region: CASNPSKDQPQHF. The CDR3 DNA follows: TGTGCCAGCAACCCTAGTAAGGATCAGCCCCAGCATTTT. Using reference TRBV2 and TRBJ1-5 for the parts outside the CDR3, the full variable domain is EPEVTQTPSHQVTQMGQEVILRCVPISNHLYFYWYRQILGQKVEFLVSFYNNEISEKSEIFDDQFSVERPDGSNFTLKIRSTKLEDSAMYFCASNPSKDQPQHFGDGTRLSIL.

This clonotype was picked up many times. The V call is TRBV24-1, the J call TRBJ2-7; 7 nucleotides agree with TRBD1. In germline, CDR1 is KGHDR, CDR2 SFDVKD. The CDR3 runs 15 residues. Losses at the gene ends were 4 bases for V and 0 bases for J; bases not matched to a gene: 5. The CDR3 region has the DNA TGTGCCACCAGTGACAAACAGGGGTCCTCCTACGAGCAGTACTTC. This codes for CATSDKQGSSYEQYF.

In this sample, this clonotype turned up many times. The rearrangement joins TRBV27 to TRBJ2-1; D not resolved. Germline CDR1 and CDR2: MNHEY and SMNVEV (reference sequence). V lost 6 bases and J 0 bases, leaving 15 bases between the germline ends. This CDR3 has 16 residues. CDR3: CASRTDLGSSYNEQFF. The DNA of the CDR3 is TGTGCCAGCAGAACGGACCTGGGAAGCTCCTACAATGAGCAGTTCTTC.

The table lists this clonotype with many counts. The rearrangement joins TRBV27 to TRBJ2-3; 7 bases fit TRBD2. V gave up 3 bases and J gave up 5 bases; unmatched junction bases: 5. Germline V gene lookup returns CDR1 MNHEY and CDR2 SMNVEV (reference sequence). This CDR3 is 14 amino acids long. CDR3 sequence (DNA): TGTGCCAGCAGTTTCGGACTAGGGGTAGATACGCAGTATTTT. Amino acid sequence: CASSFGLGVDTQYF.

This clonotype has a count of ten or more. DNA for the CDR3: TGCAGTGCTAGTCAAACAGGGGGCCGGGTGGGAGGATTCTATGGCTACACCTTC. Translating it yields CSASQTGGRVGGFYGYTF. V gene TRBV20-1 combines with J gene TRBJ1-2, with TRBD1 matching 9 bases. Germline CDR1 DFQATT, CDR2 SNEGSKA (reference sequence). With 3 bases clipped from V and 4 bases from J, the junction kept 18 bases outside the gene matches. The CDR3 runs 18 residues.

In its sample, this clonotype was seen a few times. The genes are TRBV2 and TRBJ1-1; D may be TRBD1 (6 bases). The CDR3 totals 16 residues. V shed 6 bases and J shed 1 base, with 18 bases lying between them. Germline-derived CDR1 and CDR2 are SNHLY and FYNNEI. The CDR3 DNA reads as TGTGCCAGCAGAGCCATGGGGCTAGGGGGGAACACTGAAGCTTTCTTT. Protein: CASRAMGLGGNTEAFF.

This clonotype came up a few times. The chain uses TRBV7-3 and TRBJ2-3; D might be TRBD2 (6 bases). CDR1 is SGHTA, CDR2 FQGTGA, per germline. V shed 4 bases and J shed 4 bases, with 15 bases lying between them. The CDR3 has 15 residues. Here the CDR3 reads CASSSGTPGADTQYF. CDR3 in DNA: TGTGCCAGCAGCTCGGGGACTCCCGGCGCAGATACGCAGTATTTT.

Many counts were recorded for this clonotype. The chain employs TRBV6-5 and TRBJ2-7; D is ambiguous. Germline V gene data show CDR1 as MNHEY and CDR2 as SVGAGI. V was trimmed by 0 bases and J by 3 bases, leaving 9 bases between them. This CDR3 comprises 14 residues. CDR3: CASSYSTDLYEQYF. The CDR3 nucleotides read TGTGCCAGCAGTTACTCCACGGACCTCTACGAGCAGTACTTC.

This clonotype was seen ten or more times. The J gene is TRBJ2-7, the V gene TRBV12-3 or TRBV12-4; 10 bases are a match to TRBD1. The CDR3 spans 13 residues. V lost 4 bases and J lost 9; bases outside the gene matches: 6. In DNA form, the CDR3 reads TGTGCCAGCAGTTCCGGGACAGGGGAGTCGCAGTACTTC. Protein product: CASSSGTGESQYF.

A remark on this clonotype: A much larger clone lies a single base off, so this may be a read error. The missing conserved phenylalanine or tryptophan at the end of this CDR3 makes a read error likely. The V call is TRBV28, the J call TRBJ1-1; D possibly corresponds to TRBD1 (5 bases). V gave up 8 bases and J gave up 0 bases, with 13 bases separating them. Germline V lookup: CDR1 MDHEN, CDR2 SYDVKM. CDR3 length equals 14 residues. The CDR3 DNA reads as TGTGCCAGCGGGTCTTTGGGGGTGAACACTGAAGCTTTCTCT. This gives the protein CASGSLGVNTEAFS.

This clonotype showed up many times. The CDR3 DNA sequence: TGTGCCAGCAGTTTACCCGGGGGGGCTGGGGCCAACGTCCTGACTTTC. Its translation: CASSLPGGAGANVLTF. This chain joins TRBV28 and TRBJ2-6; 8 bases are shared with TRBD2. Germline loops: CDR1 MDHEN, CDR2 SYDVKM. There are 16 residues in the CDR3. Losses at the gene ends were 2 bases for V and 2 bases for J; bases not matched to a gene: 2.

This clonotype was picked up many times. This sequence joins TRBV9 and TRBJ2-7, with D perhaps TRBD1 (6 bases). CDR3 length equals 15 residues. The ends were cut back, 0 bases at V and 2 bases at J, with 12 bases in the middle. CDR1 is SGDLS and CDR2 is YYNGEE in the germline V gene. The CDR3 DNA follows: TGTGCCAGCAGCGTAGACCCAACAGGGACCTACGAGCAGTACTTC. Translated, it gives CASSVDPTGTYEQYF.